This record covers a single T cell receptor (beta chain). The target antigen is unknown. This specimen belongs to a study of response to subunit inactivated influenza vaccine. Study-wide points: The authors proposed limited new T cell recruitment per seasonal influenza vaccination.

Germline assignment: CDR1 SGHRS and CDR2 YFSETQ. This CDR3 contains 15 residues. Trimming cost V 4 bases and J 6 bases, with 19 bases left between them. TCRdb ran MiXCR on the RT-PCR reads and lists one entry per CDR3 protein. The sample yields about 830,000 distinct CDR3 sequences, around 18% seen once. This chain joins TRBV5-1 and TRBJ1-2; D is perhaps TRBD1 (5 bases). The receptor was isolated from a man aged 45 to 65 who received an inactivated influenza vaccine. The sample consisted of PBMCs from blood, taken 4 to 6 days after vaccination. The CDR3 sequence is CASSPTTGEVNGYTF. DNA for the CDR3: TGCGCCAGCAGCCCGACCACAGGTGAAGTTAATGGCTACACCTTC.